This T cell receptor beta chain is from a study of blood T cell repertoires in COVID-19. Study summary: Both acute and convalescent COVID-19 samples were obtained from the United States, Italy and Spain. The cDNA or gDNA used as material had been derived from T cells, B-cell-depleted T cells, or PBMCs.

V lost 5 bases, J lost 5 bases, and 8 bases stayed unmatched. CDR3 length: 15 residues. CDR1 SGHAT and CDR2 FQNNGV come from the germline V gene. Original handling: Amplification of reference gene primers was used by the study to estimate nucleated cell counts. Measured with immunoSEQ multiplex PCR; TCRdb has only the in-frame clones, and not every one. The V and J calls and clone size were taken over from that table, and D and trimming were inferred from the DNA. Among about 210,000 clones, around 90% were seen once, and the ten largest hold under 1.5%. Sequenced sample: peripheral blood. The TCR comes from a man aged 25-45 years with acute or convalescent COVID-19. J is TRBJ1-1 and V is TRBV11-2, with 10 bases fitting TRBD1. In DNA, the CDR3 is TGTGCCAGCAGCCGTCGGACAGGGGGAGAGACTGAAGCTTTCTTT. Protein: CASSRRTGGETEAFF.